The rows below give T cell receptor beta chains drawn from one sample of a study of T cells in Graves' hyperthyroidism and ophthalmopathy. TCRdb re-called the multiplex PCR reads through MiXCR, storing one row per CDR3 protein. The table shows nearly 600,000 distinct CDR3 sequences, with 14% occurring only once. Sequenced input: blood. The receptors originated from a young woman with Graves' ophthalmopathy. CDR3s include the opening cysteine and the closing phenylalanine or tryptophan. A D gene is named only where the DNA matches it firmly. Only some rows state a clone size, as once, few, many or a class for expanded clones.

cdr3_nt cdr3_aa v_call clone_size d_call j_call
TGCAGTGCTAGAGATACCGGGGACACTGAAGCTTTCTTT CSARDTGDTEAFF TRBV20-1 many . TRBJ1-1
TGTGCCAGCAGTTTATCGGTCTCTAGCACAGATACGCAGTATTTT CASSLSVSSTDTQYF TRBV27 many . TRBJ2-3
TGTGCCAGCAGCCCGGACAGGGGTACCTCCTACAATGAGCAGTTCTTC CASSPDRGTSYNEQFF TRBV3-1 . TRBD1 TRBJ2-1
TGTGCCAGCAGTTACTCGACAAGCTTACCGGATACGCAGTATTTT CASSYSTSLPDTQYF TRBV6-6 many . TRBJ2-3
TGTGCCAGTGGGGGACAGGGCCCTTATAGCAATCAGCCCCAGCATTTT CASGGQGPYSNQPQHF TRBV2 many TRBD1 TRBJ1-5
TGTGCCAGCAGCCCCGGAAGGACAGTGCAGGGTGGCTACACCTTC CASSPGRTVQGGYTF TRBV9 many . TRBJ1-2
TGTGCCAGCAGTTCAGACAGGACCAAGGGCTATTCACCCCTCCACTTT CASSSDRTKGYSPLHF TRBV28 . . TRBJ1-6
TGCGCCAGCAGCCAAGGGGAGCTCTCCTACGAGCAGTACTTC CASSQGELSYEQYF TRBV4-1 . . TRBJ2-7
TGTGCCAGTAGTATAGGGCAGGGTGTTGTCGGGGAGCTGTTTTTT CASSIGQGVVGELFF TRBV19 few . TRBJ2-2
TGTGCCAGCAGTCCCCCCGGGACAGGGTTATACATTCAGTACTTC CASSPPGTGLYIQYF TRBV27 many TRBD1 TRBJ2-4
TGTGCCAGCAGTTTAAGTGGTGGGGGTCCGAATCAGCCCCAGCATTTT CASSLSGGGPNQPQHF TRBV12-3/TRBV12-4 many . TRBJ1-5
TGTGCCAGCCGGCCCCACTATGGCGAGGAAAAACTGTTTTTT CASRPHYGEEKLFF TRBV27 many . TRBJ1-4
TGTGCCAGCAGTCCGCGGGACAGGGGCACCGGGGAGCTGTTTTTT CASSPRDRGTGELFF TRBV12-3/TRBV12-4 few TRBD1 TRBJ2-2
TGTGCCATCGGCAATAACCAGCCGGGACTAGCGGGTGCCTGGGAGGAGACCCAGTACTTC CAIGNNQPGLAGAWEETQYF TRBV10-3 . TRBD2 TRBJ2-5
TGTGCCAGCAGCCTAGGACTAGGTCGTTTCTACAATGAGCAGTTCTTC CASSLGLGRFYNEQFF TRBV11-1 many TRBD2 TRBJ2-1
TGTGCCAGCAGCTCTGGGGGAATCACTGAAGCTTTCTTT CASSSGGITEAFF TRBV7-9 many . TRBJ1-1
TGTGCCAGCAACCTCCCCCGGGAGGGCGAAAATGAGCAGTTCTTC CASNLPREGENEQFF TRBV28 many TRBD2 TRBJ2-1
TGCGCCAGCAGCCAAGATCTGCGTCAAGGGGGTTTCAATGAGCAGTTCTTC CASSQDLRQGGFNEQFF TRBV4-3 . . TRBJ2-1